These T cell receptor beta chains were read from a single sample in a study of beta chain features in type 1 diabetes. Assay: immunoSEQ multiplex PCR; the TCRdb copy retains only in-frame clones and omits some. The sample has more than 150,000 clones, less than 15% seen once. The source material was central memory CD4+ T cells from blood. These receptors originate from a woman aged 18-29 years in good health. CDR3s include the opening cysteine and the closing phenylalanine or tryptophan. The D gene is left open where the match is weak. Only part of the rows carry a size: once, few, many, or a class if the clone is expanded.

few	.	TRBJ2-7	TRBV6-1	TGTGCCACCCTCAGGTTAGACGGCTACGAGCAGTACTTC	CATLRLDGYEQYF
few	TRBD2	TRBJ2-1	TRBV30	TGTGCCTGGAGTGTTGGGTTAGCGGGTTACAATGAGCAGTTCTTC	CAWSVGLAGYNEQFF
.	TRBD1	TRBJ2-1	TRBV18	TGTGCCAGCTCACCTGGACAGGGGTGGAATGAGCAGTTCTTC	CASSPGQGWNEQFF
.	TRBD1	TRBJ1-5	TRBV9	TGTGCCAGCAGCACCCAGGGGGTCGGTCAGCCCCAGCATTTT	CASSTQGVGQPQHF
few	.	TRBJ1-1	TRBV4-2	TGTGCCAGCAGCCGGGGGGTGCAGGGACTGGATGGGGGCACTGAAGCTTTCTTT	CASSRGVQGLDGGTEAFF
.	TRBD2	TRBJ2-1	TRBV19	TGTGCCAGTAGCCTGATTGGCGGGAGGGGTTACAATGAGCAGTTCTTC	CASSLIGGRGYNEQFF
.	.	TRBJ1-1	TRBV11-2	TGTGCCACCCGGATCTGGGGCATCGCGGCTTTCTTT	CATRIWGIAAFF
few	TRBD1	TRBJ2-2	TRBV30	TGTGCCCGTGACAGGGGCATCGGGGAGCTGTTTTTT	CARDRGIGELFF
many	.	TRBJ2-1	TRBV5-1	TGCGCCAGCAGCCCAAAAACTACAGGGAAGAACGGTGAGCAGTTCTTC	CASSPKTTGKNGEQFF
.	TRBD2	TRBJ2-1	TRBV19	TGTGCCAGTAGTACCAGCGGGAGGCATTACAATGAGCAGTTCTTC	CASSTSGRHYNEQFF
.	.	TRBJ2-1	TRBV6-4	TGTGCCAGCAGTGACTCGTTGAGAACCAATGAGCAGTTCTTC	CASSDSLRTNEQFF
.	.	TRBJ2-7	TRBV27	TGTGCCAGCAGCAGAGTCAGGGCCCACGAGCAGTACTTC	CASSRVRAHEQYF
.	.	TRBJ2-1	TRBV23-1	TGCGCCAGCAGTCAATCGCCCCCTCGGCCTTCGGGGCAGTTCTTC	CASSQSPPRPSGQFF
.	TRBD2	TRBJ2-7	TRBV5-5	TGTGCCAGCAGCTTACGACTAGCGGGAGAGGGGCAGTACTTC	CASSLRLAGEGQYF
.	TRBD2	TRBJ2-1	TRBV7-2	TGTGCCAGCAGCGTAAAAGCGGGAAGCTCCTACAATGAGCAGTTCTTC	CASSVKAGSSYNEQFF
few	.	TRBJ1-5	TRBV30	TGTGCCTGGAGTGTACAGTCGGGGAATCAGCCCCAGCATTTT	CAWSVQSGNQPQHF
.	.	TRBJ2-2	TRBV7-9	TGTGCCAGCAGCCCCGGGGGGCAGGGCAACACCGGGGAGCTGTTTTTT	CASSPGGQGNTGELFF
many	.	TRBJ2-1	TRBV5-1	TGCGCCAGCAGCTTGCGGGAGACCACCTACAATGAGCAGTTCTTC	CASSLRETTYNEQFF
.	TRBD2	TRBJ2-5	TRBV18	TGTGCCAGCTCACACTTTGCTCGACTAGCGGCCCAAGAGACCCAGTACTTC	CASSHFARLAAQETQYF
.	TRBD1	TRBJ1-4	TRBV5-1	TGCGCCAGCAGCTTCTCCGGACAGGGGAATGAAAAACTGTTTTTT	CASSFSGQGNEKLFF
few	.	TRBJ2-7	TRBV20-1	TGCAGTTTTGAACAGGGCATCGAGCAGTACTTC	CSFEQGIEQYF
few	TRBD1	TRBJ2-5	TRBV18	TGTGCCAGCTCACCCCGGACAGGGGGCGAGACCCAGTACTTC	CASSPRTGGETQYF